Below, one T cell receptor beta chain is given with its context. Antigen unknown. The data were taken from a study of a mutant IDH1 vaccine in newly diagnosed glioma. Method: immunoSEQ multiplex PCR; TCRdb's copy keeps in-frame clones and lacks some. The sample includes about 36,000 clones, about 80% of them seen just once. The time point was: week 11, during vaccination. Vaccination comprised doses that each held 300 ug of mutant IDH1 20-mer peptide, plus topical imiquimod. Newly diagnosed WHO grade 3 or 4 IDH1-mutant, ATRX-lost astrocytomas were identified in the donors. Germline CDR1 is SGHNT and CDR2 is YYREEE (reference sequence). V trimming: 1 base; J trimming: 6 bases; junction bases outside the gene matches: 0. This CDR3 comprises 14 residues.

This specimen was peripheral blood mononuclear cells (PBMCs), taken from a glioma patient whose treatment included an IDH1 peptide vaccine. J is TRBJ2-2 and V is TRBV5-4, with 10 nucleotides matching TRBD2. This TCR came from a woman in her twenties or thirties with glioma. Some clones in this sample may be carry-over from other donors' samples. The chain's CDR3 is CASSLLAGAGELFF. The CDR3 region has the DNA TGTGCCAGCAGCTTGCTAGCGGGAGCCGGGGAGCTGTTTTTT.